Following are 32 T cell receptor beta chains from one sample sequenced in a study of blood T cell repertoires in COVID-19. The assay was immunoSEQ multiplex PCR, and TCRdb's table has in-frame clones only and misses some. Here the sample spans about 300,000 clones, 86% being singletons. The sample taken for sequencing was PBMCs or T cells enriched from blood (not recorded which). These receptors were taken from a woman between 18 and 29 years old who had recovered from COVID-19.

The chain employs TRBV7-9 and TRBJ1-4; the match to TRBD1 covers 7 bases. Germline V gene data show CDR1 as SEHNR and CDR2 as FQNEAQ (reference sequence). The CDR3 is 15 amino acids. With V trimmed by 6 bases and J by 10 bases, 14 bases remained unmatched. DNA for the CDR3: TGTGCCAGCAGTACCGACAGGGTCAGCCTGGGAAAACTGTTTTTT. Its protein product is CASSTDRVSLGKLFF.

V gene TRBV27 combines with J gene TRBJ1-1; D perhaps matches TRBD1 (5 bases). There are 13 residues in the CDR3. The V gene lost 5 bases and the J gene lost 7 bases, with 14 bases spanning the gap. From germline, CDR1 is MNHEY and CDR2 SMNVEV (reference sequence). The DNA for the CDR3 is TGTGCCAGCAGTCGATCAGACAGAGATGAAGCTTTCTTT. Translating it yields CASSRSDRDEAFF.

The J gene is TRBJ2-1, the V gene TRBV27; 11 positions match TRBD2. Looked up from germline, CDR1 is MNHEY and CDR2 is SMNVEV (reference sequence). With V trimmed by 6 bases and J by 3 bases, 7 bases remained unmatched. The CDR3 is 16 residues long. In DNA form, the CDR3 reads TGTGCCAGCAGCCCACTCGGGACTAGCGGCTACAATGAGCAGTTCTTC. Its protein is CASSPLGTSGYNEQFF.

The CDR3: CASSSTGGSPLHF. CDR3 sequence (DNA): TGTGCCAGTAGTTCCACAGGGGGTTCACCCCTCCACTTT. The rearrangement uses TRBV19 and TRBJ1-6; TRBD1 matches 8 bases. The trim removed 5 bases at V and 9 bases at J, leaving 3 bases unmatched. Per the germline V gene, CDR1 is LNHDA and CDR2 is SQIVND (reference sequence). CDR3 length equals 13 residues.

CDR3 DNA: TGTGCCAGCAGAACAATTACAGGGTCCCCCGCATCAGGCCACTTT. Translation: CASRTITGSPASGHF. V and J are TRBV2 and TRBJ1-6, with D perhaps matching TRBD1 (6 bases). The CDR3 covers 15 residues. The V gene lost 6 bases and the J gene lost 18 bases, with 27 bases spanning the gap. CDR1 is SNHLY, CDR2 FYNNEI, per germline.

This clone was observed a handful of times. The chain recombines TRBV21-1 with TRBJ1-5; the tabulated D call, TRBD1, remains unverified against the DNA. TRBV21-1 is annotated as a pseudogene. The length of the CDR3 is 16 residues. As DNA, the CDR3 is TGTGCCAGCAGCAAATTGGTCAGGGGGTGGAATCAGCCCCAGCATTTT. Its translation: CASSKLVRGWNQPQHF.

This clone was recorded once. V usage is TRBV2 and J usage is TRBJ2-7, with 7 bases matching TRBD2. With 1 base clipped from V and 0 bases from J, the junction kept 6 bases outside the gene matches. Germline loops: CDR1 SNHLY, CDR2 FYNNEI. The CDR3 contains 16 residues. CDR3 sequence reads: CASSEERDYFSYEQYF. In nucleotides, the CDR3 is TGTGCCAGCAGTGAAGAGCGGGACTACTTCTCCTACGAGCAGTACTTC.

V gene TRBV6-5 combines with J gene TRBJ1-3; perhaps TRBD1 as D (6 bases). From germline, CDR1 is MNHEY and CDR2 SVGAGI. The CDR3 sequence is 14 residues long. V lost 6 bases and J lost 5, with 14 bases in between. DNA for the CDR3: TGTGCCAGCAGACAACCGGGACATAGAAACACCATATATTTT. It translates to CASRQPGHRNTIYF.

This sequence joins TRBV2 and TRBJ2-3; TRBD2 agrees at 10 bases. V dropped 4 bases and J dropped 6; count of bases not matched to a gene: 4. This CDR3 has 14 amino acids. Per the germline V gene, CDR1 is SNHLY and CDR2 is FYNNEI. DNA for the CDR3: TGTGCCAGCAGTGTCCTAGCGGGAGCTGATACGCAGTATTTT. As protein: CASSVLAGADTQYF.

This clone was counted a few times. V and J are TRBV7-3 and TRBJ2-1; a possible D gene is TRBD2 (5 bases). V was cut by 3 bases and J by 2 bases, with 5 bases left in between. This CDR3 contains 13 residues. Germline V lookup: CDR1 SGHTA, CDR2 FQGTGA. In nucleotides, the CDR3 is TGTGCCAGCAGCTTGGAGGCCTACAATGAGCAGTTCTTC. As protein: CASSLEAYNEQFF.

The chain is built from TRBV12-3 or TRBV12-4 and TRBJ1-2; maybe TRBD1 (6 bases). The ends were cut back, 6 bases at V and 6 bases at J, with 14 bases in the middle. This CDR3 comprises 13 residues. The CDR3 sequence: CASRATGHDGYTF. The CDR3 DNA follows: TGTGCCAGCAGGGCAACAGGGCATGATGGCTACACCTTC.

The rearrangement joins TRBV30 to TRBJ1-1, with TRBD1 identical over 10 bases. The CDR3 has 14 residues. Germline V CDR1 and CDR2: GTSNPN, SVGIG (reference sequence). DNA for the CDR3: TGTGCAACCCCCCGACAGGGGGCGAACACTGAAGCTTTCTTT. This codes for CATPRQGANTEAFF.

V gene TRBV14 combines with J gene TRBJ2-3; possibly TRBD2 for D (6 bases). From germline, CDR1 is SGHDN and CDR2 FVKESK. Trimming cost V 1 base and J 5 bases, with 19 bases left between them. There are 17 residues in the CDR3. CDR3 region: CASSQVVGFAGGDTQYF. The CDR3 DNA reads as TGTGCCAGCAGCCAAGTGGTCGGCTTTGCCGGGGGAGATACGCAGTATTTT.

Notes on this clone: Different DNA sequences within this sample yield the same CDR3. CDR3 residues: CASSLSRGGTGELFF. CDR3 bases: TGTGCCAGCAGCTTATCGCGGGGGGGCACCGGGGAGCTGTTTTTT. The chain recombines TRBV7-2 with TRBJ2-2; 9 bases agree with TRBD2. CDR3 length equals 15 residues. The germline CDR1 and CDR2 sequences are SGHTA and FQGNSA. J gave up 4 bases and V 2 bases, and 2 bases lay outside the gene matches.

The V and J genes are TRBV11-2 and TRBJ2-7, with D possibly TRBD1 on 5 matching bases. Deletions cut 1 base from V and 2 bases from J, with 6 bases between. CDR1 and CDR2 from the germline V gene are SGHAT and FQNNGV. The CDR3 sequence is 13 residues long. The chain's CDR3 is CASSLARAYEQYF. The CDR3 DNA reads TGTGCCAGCAGCTTAGCCAGGGCCTACGAGCAGTACTTC.

This clone was observed a handful of times. The chain links TRBV5-1 to TRBJ2-1; D gene uncertain. Germline CDR1 SGHRS, CDR2 YFSETQ. V lost 6 bases, J lost 4 bases, and 5 bases lay in between. The CDR3 is 11 residues long. CDR3 DNA: TGCGCCAGCACCGAGTACAATGAGCAGTTCTTC. Translation gives CASTEYNEQFF.

This clone was seen a handful of times. This chain links TRBV12-5 with TRBJ1-3, with TRBD1 matching 8 bases. The CDR3 is 13 amino acids. Germline V gives CDR1 LGHNT, CDR2 FRNRAP. The V gene end was trimmed by 6 bases and the J gene end by 8 bases; junction bases not matched to a gene: 6. The CDR3 DNA sequence: TGTGCTAGTGGACGGACAGGGACCGACACCATATATTTT. Translating gives CASGRTGTDTIYF.

The chain employs TRBV5-8 and TRBJ1-5; 10 bases line up with TRBD1. The CDR3 spans 15 residues. V trimming: 3 bases; J trimming: 6 bases; junction bases outside the gene matches: 6. The germline CDR1 and CDR2 sequences are SGHTS and YDEGEE. The CDR3 coding sequence is TGTGCCAGCAGCTCGCGACAGGGGGCGGGTCAGCCCCAGCATTTT. Amino acid sequence: CASSSRQGAGQPQHF.

The chain carries TRBV2 and TRBJ1-1; D unresolved. This CDR3 is 13 amino acids long. The V end was cut by 6 bases, the J end by 1 base, with 9 bases between. Germline V gene sequence: CDR1 SNHLY, CDR2 FYNNEI. CDR3 amino acids: CASRERGNTEAFF. Written as DNA, the CDR3 is TGTGCCAGCAGGGAGCGGGGGAACACTGAAGCTTTCTTT. The full variable domain, in which reference TRBV2 and TRBJ1-1 provide the parts outside the CDR3, is EPEVTQTPSHQVTQMGQEVILRCVPISNHLYFYWYRQILGQKVEFLVSFYNNEISEKSEIFDDQFSVERPDGSNFTLKIRSTKLEDSAMYFCASRERGNTEAFFGQGTRLTVV.

As to this clone: A much larger clonotype is one base distant, so this may be a read error. CDR3 residues: CASSFGNTEAFF. For the CDR3, the DNA is TGTGCCAGCAGCTTCGGGAACACTGAAGCTTTCTTT. This chain links TRBV7-3 with TRBJ1-1; D gene unclear. The CDR3 is 12 residues long. Germline CDR1 is SGHTA and CDR2 is FQGTGA. Trimming removed 3 bases from V and 1 base from J, with 3 bases in between.

This clone turned up a few times. The sample has other DNA sequences that encode this CDR3 too. This chain joins TRBV28 and TRBJ1-1; D gene uncertain. This CDR3 is 14 amino acids long. Between the trimmed V and J ends, which lost 3 bases and 0 bases, there was a span of 8 bases. The germline V gene encodes CDR1 MDHEN and CDR2 SYDVKM. The CDR3 DNA is TGTGCCAGCAGTTTGGGAGGATTGAACACTGAAGCTTTCTTT. Translated, it gives CASSLGGLNTEAFF.

This sequence joins TRBV10-1 and TRBJ2-3; 7 nucleotides match TRBD2. Germline values: CDR1 WNHNN, CDR2 SYGVQD (reference sequence). Unmatched junction bases numbered 8, after V lost 6 bases and J lost 2 bases. The CDR3 is 15 amino acids. The CDR3 nucleotides read TGCGCCAGCAGGGGAGCGGGACTATTCACAGATACGCAGTATTTT. It translates to CASRGAGLFTDTQYF.

V and J are TRBV5-8 and TRBJ2-2; the match to TRBD1 covers 9 bases. V shed 1 base and J 4 bases; nucleotides not matched to a gene: 5. Germline CDR1 reads SGHTS; CDR2 reads YDEGEE. The CDR3 totals 16 residues. CDR3 coding DNA: TGTGCCAGCAGCTTGCTGCGGGGACAGGGCACCGGGGAGCTGTTTTTT. It specifies CASSLLRGQGTGELFF.

The chain carries TRBV7-8 and TRBJ2-5; maybe TRBD1 (6 bases). The CDR3 sequence is 15 residues long. Deletions cut 4 bases from V and 4 bases from J, with 16 bases between. CDR1 is SGHVS, CDR2 FQNEAQ, per germline. CDR3 residues: CASSYTGTLRETQYF. The CDR3 nucleotides are TGTGCCAGCAGCTACACAGGGACCCTGCGAGAGACCCAGTACTTC.

In its sample, this clone was seen once. The J gene is TRBJ1-2, the V gene TRBV28; D gene unclear. The length of the CDR3 is 13 residues. Germline CDR1 is MDHEN and CDR2 is SYDVKM. With 6 bases removed from V and 7 bases from J, the gap between germline ends came to 15 bases. CDR3 in DNA: TGTGCCAGCAGATTTTTCGGGGATACTGGCTACACCTTC. This sequence encodes CASRFFGDTGYTF.

This chain uses TRBV28 with TRBJ2-1; 7 bases are a match to TRBD1. Per germline, CDR1 MDHEN and CDR2 SYDVKM. CDR3 size: 15 residues. V lost 2 bases and J lost 1; bases outside the gene matches: 2. CDR3 sequence (DNA): TGTGCCAGCAGTTTACTCAGGGGGTCCTACAATGAGCAGTTCTTC. Its translation: CASSLLRGSYNEQFF.

The genes are TRBV5-5 and TRBJ2-3; 13 nucleotides match TRBD2. The J segment lost 11 bases and the V segment lost 7 bases, leaving 16 bases of the junction unmatched. CDR1 is SGHKS, CDR2 YYEKEE, per germline (reference sequence). The CDR3 sequence is 16 residues long. Written as DNA, the CDR3 is TGTGCCAGCTCGACAGGGGGCGCGGGACTAGCGGGAAAGCAGTATTTT. Its protein product is CASSTGGAGLAGKQYF.

The chain combines TRBV7-8 with TRBJ2-2, with D tentatively TRBD2 (5 bases). CDR1 is SGHVS and CDR2 is FQNEAQ in the germline V gene. Trimming removed 2 bases at V and 7 bases at J, with 17 bases between. The CDR3 has 16 amino acids. CDR3 protein: CASSLKSSARGGELFF. In DNA form, the CDR3 reads TGTGCCAGCAGCTTAAAAAGTAGCGCTCGGGGCGGGGAGCTGTTTTTT.

The CDR3 protein is CATSSRITGPNYGYTF. The CDR3, as DNA: TGTGCCACCAGCAGTAGAATCACAGGTCCTAACTATGGCTACACCTTC. The chain recombines TRBV15 with TRBJ1-2; weak D call: TRBD1 (5 bases). Trimming removed 3 bases from V and 0 bases from J, with 14 bases in between. Germline-derived CDR1 and CDR2 are LNHNV and YYDKDF (reference sequence). The CDR3 consists of 16 residues.

The chain combines TRBV4-1 with TRBJ2-7, with 11 bases fitting TRBD2. Germline CDR1 reads MGHRA; CDR2 reads YSYEKL. CDR3 length: 17 amino acids. The junction had 8 bases not matched to a gene; V was cut back by 0 bases and J by 4 bases. The CDR3 nucleotides read TGCGCCAGCAGCCAAGATCCTCTAGCGGGAGGTCGTTACGAGCAGTACTTC. This translates into CASSQDPLAGGRYEQYF.

The chain joins TRBV5-1 to TRBJ1-1; TRBD1 agrees at 9 bases. There are 15 residues in the CDR3. Germline V lookup: CDR1 SGHRS, CDR2 YFSETQ. V lost 7 bases to trimming and J lost 5 bases; unmatched junction nucleotides: 12. The CDR3 is CASDPEGQGFTEAFF. CDR3 nucleotide sequence: TGCGCCAGCGACCCCGAGGGACAGGGCTTTACTGAAGCTTTCTTT. The full variable domain, rest sourced from reference TRBV5-1 and TRBJ1-1, is KAGVTQTPRYLIKTRGQQVTLSCSPISGHRSVSWYQQTPGQGLQFLFEYFSETQRNKGNFPGRFSGRQFSNSRSEMNVSTLELGDSALYLCASDPEGQGFTEAFFGQGTRLTVV.

The chain joins TRBV2 to TRBJ2-2; TRBD2 might be the D (6 bases). This CDR3 region has 15 residues. Germline values: CDR1 SNHLY, CDR2 FYNNEI. Trimming took off 6 bases at V and 1 base at J, with 12 bases between the two ends. For the CDR3, the DNA is TGTGCCAGCAGATCGGGACTGCAGAACACCGGGGAGCTGTTTTTT. This translates into CASRSGLQNTGELFF.